Below, 26 T cell receptor beta chains from the same sample are listed, as sequenced in a study of OX40 agonist ivuxolimab in advanced cancers. Data came from immunoSEQ multiplex PCR; TCRdb stores just in-frame clones and leaves some out. The table records tens of thousands of clones, over 75% of them present only once. The sample in question was CD4+ or CD8+ T cells sorted from blood, obtained in a trial of the OX40 agonist ivuxolimab. These receptors were taken from an adult with an advanced solid tumor such as melanoma, head and neck, liver or kidney cancer.

V and J are TRBV9 and TRBJ2-2; TRBD1 is a possible D gene (6 bases). Per germline, CDR1 SGDLS and CDR2 YYNGEE. Trimming removed 5 bases from V and 7 bases from J, with 21 bases in between. CDR3 length equals 16 residues. Here the CDR3 DNA reads TGTGCCAGCAGACCCACAGGGTCGACTTGGGGCGGGGAGCTGTTTTTT. Amino acids: CASRPTGSTWGGELFF.

The chain joins TRBV25-1 to TRBJ2-7, with D possibly TRBD2 on 6 matching bases. Trimming removed 5 bases at V and 6 bases at J, with 17 bases between. CDR1 MGHDK and CDR2 SYGVNS come from the germline V gene. CDR3 length: 14 residues. The CDR3 protein is CASSPGGGVGEQYF. CDR3 DNA sequence: TGTGCCAGCAGTCCCGGAGGAGGGGTAGGCGAGCAGTACTTC.

This sequence joins TRBV5-1 and TRBJ2-2; D perhaps matches TRBD2 (7 bases). Looked up from germline, CDR1 is SGHRS and CDR2 is YFSETQ. The CDR3 is made up of 14 amino acids. V lost 0 bases to trimming and J lost 7 bases, with 10 bases between them. The CDR3 loop is CASSLDREGGELFF. CDR3 DNA: TGCGCCAGCAGCTTGGACAGGGAGGGCGGGGAGCTGTTTTTT.

This clone was picked up a small number of times. V gene TRBV4-3 combines with J gene TRBJ1-5, with D possibly TRBD1 on 6 matching bases. V was clipped by 0 bases and J by 7 bases, with 10 bases between them. CDR1 is LGHNA and CDR2 is YSLEER in the germline V gene. The CDR3 consists of 14 residues. CDR3 residues: CASSQDVQGQPQHF. The CDR3 nucleotides are TGCGCCAGCAGCCAAGACGTACAGGGACAGCCCCAGCATTTT.

This clone was seen a few times. The rearrangement links TRBV4-1 to TRBJ2-7; 7 positions agree with TRBD1. CDR3 length equals 14 residues. With 1 base clipped from V and 3 bases from J, the junction kept 3 bases outside the gene matches. Per the germline V gene, CDR1 is MGHRA and CDR2 is YSYEKL. The CDR3 spells CASSQGGQLYEQYF. DNA for the CDR3: TGCGCCAGCAGCCAAGGGGGACAGCTCTACGAGCAGTACTTC.

The chain combines TRBV18 with TRBJ1-1, with 7 bases matching TRBD1. Germline V gives CDR1 KGHSH, CDR2 LQKENI. Trimming at V came to 0 bases and at J to 4 bases, leaving 5 bases not matched to a gene. The CDR3 loop spans 15 amino acids. CDR3 in DNA: TGTGCCAGCTCACCACCAGGGGGCAGTGGCACTGAAGCTTTCTTT. It is translated as CASSPPGGSGTEAFF.

Worth noting for this clone: Additional DNA sequences in this sample encode the identical CDR3. The J gene is TRBJ2-2, the V gene TRBV27, with 9 bases that match TRBD2. The CDR3 length is 15 residues. After removal of 6 bases from V and 2 bases from J, the junction contained 4 bases not matched to a gene. The germline V gene has CDR1 MNHEY and CDR2 SMNVEV (reference sequence). CDR3 DNA sequence: TGTGCCAGCAGCATACTAGCGGGTAACACCGGGGAGCTGTTTTTT. Its translation: CASSILAGNTGELFF.

The rearrangement uses TRBV30 and TRBJ2-7, with TRBD1 matching 8 bases. The CDR3 is 13 amino acids. Germline lookup yields CDR1 GTSNPN and CDR2 SVGIG (reference sequence). J lost 6 bases, V lost 0 bases, and 4 bases had no gene match. The CDR3 reads CAWSVTGGFEQYF. In DNA, the CDR3 is TGTGCCTGGAGTGTAACAGGGGGGTTCGAGCAGTACTTC. Based on the CDR3 plus reference TRBV30 and TRBJ2-7, the full variable domain is SQTIHQWPATLVQPVGSPLSLECTVEGTSNPNLYWYRQAAGRGLQLLFYSVGIGQISSEVPQNLSASRPQDRQFILSSKKLLLSDSGFYLCAWSVTGGFEQYFGPGTRLTVT.

The gene calls are TRBV19 and TRBJ2-7, with TRBD1 as a possible D gene (6 bases). Deletions cut 5 bases from V and 1 base from J, with 12 bases between. This CDR3 region has 14 residues. Germline lookup yields CDR1 LNHDA and CDR2 SQIVND (reference sequence). This CDR3 is CASSSRDTSYEQYF. The CDR3 bases are TGTGCCAGTAGTTCCCGGGACACTTCCTACGAGCAGTACTTC.

The chain couples TRBV4-2 to TRBJ1-1; a possible D gene is TRBD1 (5 bases). CDR3 length: 15 amino acids. Trimming left V 2 bases short and J 3 bases short, with 13 bases between. Germline CDR1 reads LGHNA; CDR2 reads YNFKEQ. The CDR3 DNA sequence: TGTGCCAGCAGCCAATCTTTGGGAGGGGACACTGAAGCTTTCTTT. Translation: CASSQSLGGDTEAFF.

This rearrangement joins TRBV7-9 to TRBJ1-1; TRBD1 might be the D (6 bases). V shed 2 bases and J shed 8 bases, with 6 bases lying between them. The germline V gene encodes CDR1 SEHNR and CDR2 FQNEAQ (reference sequence). The CDR3 covers 11 residues. The CDR3 DNA follows: TGTGCCAGCAGCTTAACAGGGGAAGCTTTCTTT. This gives the protein CASSLTGEAFF.

CDR3 DNA: TGTGCCAGTAGTCTAGGAGGGTCAAACACTGAAGCTTTCTTT. This translates into CASSLGGSNTEAFF. The chain joins TRBV19 to TRBJ1-1; no firm D call. Trimming took off 5 bases at V and 2 bases at J, with 12 bases between the two ends. The CDR3 consists of 14 residues. Germline CDR1 is LNHDA and CDR2 is SQIVND (reference sequence).

The rearrangement links TRBV2 to TRBJ1-1; 7 nucleotides agree with TRBD1. Germline V gene data show CDR1 as SNHLY and CDR2 as FYNNEI. The CDR3 loop spans 13 amino acids. J was trimmed by 0 bases and V by 9 bases; bases with no gene match: 4. The CDR3 sequence: CASTGEVNTEAFF. CDR3 bases: TGTGCCAGTACAGGGGAGGTGAACACTGAAGCTTTCTTT.

This chain joins TRBV5-1 and TRBJ2-7; 9 bases are a match to TRBD1. The CDR3 has 14 amino acids. Trimming removed 2 bases from V and 6 bases from J; junction bases left unmatched: 6. Per germline, CDR1 SGHRS and CDR2 YFSETQ. The CDR3 DNA is TGCGCCAGCAGCTTCGGGACAGGGACCCGCGAGCAGTACTTC. It encodes CASSFGTGTREQYF.

This chain uses TRBV5-1 with TRBJ1-5; D may be TRBD1 (6 bases). From germline, CDR1 is SGHRS and CDR2 YFSETQ. The V and J ends lost 3 bases and 1 base respectively, with 8 bases between them. This CDR3 comprises 14 residues. The CDR3 nucleotides are TGCGCCAGCAGCTCCGGACAGAGCAATCAGCCCCAGCATTTT. Encoded protein: CASSSGQSNQPQHF.

In DNA form, the CDR3 reads TGTGCCAGCAGTTACCCGGGAGCGTGGGATCAGCCCCAGCATTTT. Protein product: CASSYPGAWDQPQHF. The rearrangement joins TRBV6-6 to TRBJ1-5; D uncertain. The V end was cut by 2 bases, the J end by 5 bases, with 13 bases between. This CDR3 contains 15 residues. In germline, CDR1 is MNHNY, CDR2 SVGAGI (reference sequence).

This clone was found once. This chain links TRBV19 with TRBJ1-1, with D perhaps TRBD1 (6 bases). Germline CDR1 LNHDA, CDR2 SQIVND (reference sequence). The CDR3 spans 14 residues. Trimming cost V 4 bases and J 6 bases, with 15 bases left between them. The CDR3 bases are TGTGCCAGTAGTACCGAAACAGGGTCCGCTGAAGCTTTCTTT. This codes for CASSTETGSAEAFF.

The V call is TRBV2, the J call TRBJ1-2; D possibly corresponds to TRBD1 (6 bases). V lost 7 bases and J 0 bases, leaving 15 bases between the germline ends. Germline V gene lookup returns CDR1 SNHLY and CDR2 FYNNEI. This CDR3 region has 15 residues. As DNA, the CDR3 is TGTGCCAGCACCGGGCACAGGGAAGCTAACTATGGCTACACCTTC. Amino acids: CASTGHREANYGYTF.

V and J are TRBV6-5 and TRBJ2-3, with no clear D. The germline V gene encodes CDR1 MNHEY and CDR2 SVGAGI. The CDR3 extends over 13 amino acids. Trimming left V 2 bases short and J 4 bases short, with 7 bases between. CDR3 protein: CASSYLGPDTQYF. The CDR3 bases are TGTGCCAGCAGTTACCTCGGGCCAGATACGCAGTATTTT.

The genes are TRBV5-1 and TRBJ2-1; possibly TRBD2 for D (5 bases). This CDR3 comprises 14 residues. The germline V gene encodes CDR1 SGHRS and CDR2 YFSETQ. Trimming took off 2 bases at V and 9 bases at J, with 15 bases between the two ends. The CDR3 is CASSFGEITGEQFF. CDR3 DNA: TGCGCCAGCAGCTTCGGGGAGATAACGGGTGAGCAGTTCTTC.

CDR3 in DNA: TGTGCCATCAGGGGGGCCAACCAAGAGACCCAGTACTTC. Protein: CAIRGANQETQYF. This sequence joins TRBV10-3 and TRBJ2-5; D perhaps matches TRBD1 (6 bases). V lost 6 bases, J lost 0 bases, and 8 bases lay in between. The CDR3 has 13 amino acids. The germline V gene encodes CDR1 ENHRY and CDR2 SYGVKD.

J is TRBJ2-5 and V is TRBV28; tentatively, D is TRBD1 or TRBD2 (6 bases each). The end of the DNA is better explained by TRBJ2-7, so the J call may be wrong. Looked up from germline, CDR1 is MDHEN and CDR2 is SYDVKM. This CDR3 region has 15 residues. The CDR3 DNA follows: TGTGCCAGCACCTCGGAGGGGGTCGGCGGTTACGAGCAGTACTTC. Encoded protein: CASTSEGVGGYEQYF.

This chain connects TRBV7-3 to TRBJ2-2, with D uncertain. Germline-derived CDR1 and CDR2 are SGHTA and FQGTGA. This CDR3 has 16 amino acids. Trimming left V 1 base short and J 3 bases short, with 12 bases between. The CDR3 region has the DNA TGTGCCAGCAGCTTAAGCAATGGTGGGGACACCGGGGAGCTGTTTTTT. It yields the protein CASSLSNGGDTGELFF.

J is TRBJ2-5 and V is TRBV5-4, with 11 bases that match TRBD2. This CDR3 spans 16 amino acids. V was clipped by 4 bases and J by 1 base; unmatched bases: 6. The germline V gene has CDR1 SGHNT and CDR2 YYREEE (reference sequence). The CDR3 bases are TGTGCCAGCAGCCTAGGGACTAGCGGTCTCCAAGAGACCCAGTACTTC. Amino acid sequence: CASSLGTSGLQETQYF. Supplemented by reference TRBV5-4 and TRBJ2-5, the full variable domain reads ETGVTQSPTHLIKTRGQQVTLRCSSQSGHNTVSWYQQALGQGPQFIFQYYREEENGRGNFPPRFSGLQFPNYSSELNVNALELDDSALYLCASSLGTSGLQETQYFGPGTRLLVL.

This clone has more than one count but fewer than ten. The chain combines TRBV4-2 with TRBJ2-7; D tentatively reads TRBD1 or TRBD2 (5 bases each). Germline-derived CDR1 and CDR2 are LGHNA and YNFKEQ. V lost 0 bases and J lost 8, with 11 bases in between. The CDR3 covers 13 residues. CDR3 residues: CASSQDQGVKQYF. The DNA of the CDR3 is TGTGCCAGCAGCCAAGATCAGGGAGTGAAGCAGTACTTC.

This chain joins TRBV5-1 and TRBJ2-6; D uncertain. V lost 4 bases to trimming and J lost 0 bases, with 5 bases between them. The germline V gene encodes CDR1 SGHRS and CDR2 YFSETQ. The CDR3 extends over 14 amino acids. The DNA of the CDR3 is TGCGCCAGCAGCCCACCCTCTGGGGCCAACGTCCTGACTTTC. Translating gives CASSPPSGANVLTF.